The 27 T cell receptor beta chains below were found in one sample sequenced in a study of OX40 agonist ivuxolimab in advanced cancers. The method was immunoSEQ multiplex PCR; TCRdb's version includes in-frame clones alone and lacks a portion of them. This sample has about 70,000 clones, with roughly 80% found just once. This specimen was CD4+ or CD8+ T cells sorted from blood, taken in a trial of the OX40 agonist ivuxolimab. The receptors here all came from an adult with an advanced solid tumor such as melanoma, head and neck, liver or kidney cancer.

The rearrangement links TRBV9 to TRBJ2-1; 9 bases are shared with TRBD2. The CDR3 is made up of 15 amino acids. V lost 5 bases to trimming and J lost 5 bases; unmatched junction nucleotides: 8. Germline V gives CDR1 SGDLS, CDR2 YYNGEE. As DNA, the CDR3 is TGTGCCAGCAGGGCGGGACTAGCAGCTCACAATGAGCAGTTCTTC. Its protein is CASRAGLAAHNEQFF.

This chain uses TRBV6-6 with TRBJ1-6, with D possibly being TRBD1 (6 bases). There are 14 residues in the CDR3. V lost 2 bases to trimming and J lost 8 bases, with 10 bases between them. Germline lookup yields CDR1 MNHNY and CDR2 SVGAGI (reference sequence). CDR3 DNA: TGTGCCAGCAGTTACGGGGGCGGTGATTCACCCCTCCACTTT. Translation: CASSYGGGDSPLHF.

This clone has just one count. The chain links TRBV5-1 to TRBJ2-3; 10 bases map to TRBD2. Germline values: CDR1 SGHRS, CDR2 YFSETQ. The CDR3 extends over 16 amino acids. V gave up 4 bases and J gave up 1 base; unmatched junction bases: 6. The DNA of the CDR3 is TGCGCCAGCAGCACGAGCGGGACTAGCGGCACAGATACGCAGTATTTT. Translated, it gives CASSTSGTSGTDTQYF.

CDR3 loop: CASSVQGGNTEAFF. The DNA of the CDR3 is TGTGCCAGCAGCGTACAGGGAGGGAACACTGAAGCTTTCTTT. The J gene is TRBJ1-1, the V gene TRBV9, with a tentative D call TRBD1 (5 bases). CDR3 length: 14 residues. V lost 1 base and J 1 base, leaving 8 bases between the germline ends. Germline assignment: CDR1 SGDLS and CDR2 YYNGEE.

Only one count was recorded for this clone. V usage is TRBV11-3 and J usage is TRBJ1-1, with unresolved D. CDR1 SGHNT and CDR2 YENEEA come from the germline V gene. This CDR3 has 13 amino acids. V was pared by 4 bases and J by 1 base, with 7 bases between. The CDR3 protein is CASSYDKNTEAFF. CDR3 coding DNA: TGTGCCAGCAGCTATGACAAGAACACTGAAGCTTTCTTT.

This clone was detected once. The gene calls are TRBV5-1 and TRBJ1-1, with D hard to call. Between the trimmed V and J ends, which lost 0 bases and 1 base, there was a span of 10 bases. The CDR3 has 15 amino acids. In germline, CDR1 is SGHRS, CDR2 YFSETQ. CDR3 protein: CASSLAVGRNTEAFF. CDR3 coding DNA: TGCGCCAGCAGCTTGGCGGTTGGCAGGAACACTGAAGCTTTCTTT.

This rearrangement joins TRBV5-4 to TRBJ1-3; no definite D call. The CDR3 consists of 15 residues. Deletions cut 3 bases from V and 0 bases from J, with 10 bases between. Germline loops: CDR1 SGHNT, CDR2 YYREEE (reference sequence). The CDR3: CASSYDGGSGNTIYF. In DNA form, the CDR3 reads TGTGCCAGCAGCTATGACGGAGGCTCTGGAAACACCATATATTTT.

The genes are TRBV2 and TRBJ2-5; weak D call: TRBD2 (5 bases). There are 15 residues in the CDR3. The germline CDR1 and CDR2 sequences are SNHLY and FYNNEI. V lost 4 bases to trimming and J lost 4 bases, with 16 bases between them. DNA for the CDR3: TGTGCCAGCAGTGGGTTTACTAGTACTAGAGAGACCCAGTACTTC. Translating gives CASSGFTSTRETQYF.

This sequence joins TRBV27 and TRBJ1-1, with 7 bases that match TRBD1. J lost 9 bases, V lost 5 bases, and 12 bases had no gene match. CDR1 is MNHEY, CDR2 SMNVEV, per germline (reference sequence). The CDR3 spans 14 residues. CDR3 residues: CASSTDRVKGKAFF. The CDR3 DNA sequence: TGTGCCAGCAGTACCGACAGGGTAAAGGGGAAAGCTTTCTTT.

This chain joins TRBV6-1 and TRBJ2-7, with D hard to call. The CDR3 has 13 amino acids. Trimming removed 5 bases from V and 3 bases from J, with 11 bases in between. Germline V lookup: CDR1 MNHNS, CDR2 SASEGT. CDR3 sequence (DNA): TGTGCCAGCAGTTCCTCTGCCTTCTACGAGCAGTACTTC. Protein sequence: CASSSSAFYEQYF.

The gene calls are TRBV5-1 and TRBJ2-1, with 9 positions matching TRBD1. Per germline, CDR1 SGHRS and CDR2 YFSETQ. After removal of 4 bases from V and 6 bases from J, the junction contained 2 bases not matched to a gene. This CDR3 comprises 13 residues. The CDR3 DNA reads as TGCGCCAGCAGCACGGGACAGGGCAATGAGCAGTTCTTC. Translating it yields CASSTGQGNEQFF.

The CDR3 bases are TGTGCCAGCAGCCTCAGACCCTACGCTGGGGCCAACGTCCTGACTTTC. Protein: CASSLRPYAGANVLTF. V and J are TRBV28 and TRBJ2-6; D call uncertain. The ends were cut back, 6 bases at V and 2 bases at J, with 14 bases in the middle. The CDR3 is 16 amino acids. CDR1 is MDHEN and CDR2 is SYDVKM in the germline V gene.

This clone was observed a handful of times. V gene TRBV5-3 combines with J gene TRBJ1-3, with D perhaps matching TRBD1 (5 bases). TRBV5-3 is an ORF; its function is uncertain. V lost 5 bases, J lost 0 bases, and 15 bases lay in between. This CDR3 has 16 residues. CDR3 protein: CARRPGRHNSGNTIYF. Here the CDR3 DNA reads TGTGCCAGAAGACCGGGACGGCATAACTCTGGAAACACCATATATTTT.

The rearrangement uses TRBV5-5 and TRBJ2-1; 9 bases line up with TRBD1. CDR1 and CDR2 from the germline V gene are SGHKS and YYEKEE (reference sequence). CDR3 length: 16 residues. V gave up 4 bases and J gave up 4 bases; unmatched junction bases: 9. The CDR3 DNA is TGTGCCAGCAGCCGGGGACAGGGAAGCGGATACAATGAGCAGTTCTTC. Translation: CASSRGQGSGYNEQFF.

V and J are TRBV5-1 and TRBJ2-1; D not resolved. Germline V lookup: CDR1 SGHRS, CDR2 YFSETQ. CDR3 length equals 17 residues. Trimming left V 3 bases short and J 0 bases short, with 16 bases between. Written as DNA, the CDR3 is TGCGCCAGCAGCTCCGTCCCCTTGGTCGCCTCCTACAATGAGCAGTTCTTC. It specifies CASSSVPLVASYNEQFF.

The chain carries TRBV19 and TRBJ1-4; TRBD1 matches at 10 bases. V shed 4 bases, J shed 6 bases, and the junction held 5 bases outside the gene matches. The CDR3 has 15 residues. From germline, CDR1 is LNHDA and CDR2 SQIVND (reference sequence). CDR3 sequence reads: CASSNAGTGDEKLFF. Here the CDR3 DNA reads TGTGCCAGTAGTAATGCCGGGACAGGGGATGAAAAACTGTTTTTT.

V usage is TRBV6-1 and J usage is TRBJ2-1; D might be TRBD2 (5 bases). The germline gives CDR1 MNHNS, CDR2 SASEGT. Trimming took 8 bases from V and 0 from J, leaving 14 bases between them. CDR3 length: 15 residues. The CDR3 protein is CASPAAGGSYNEQFF. The CDR3 DNA is TGTGCCAGCCCTGCTGCTGGAGGCTCCTACAATGAGCAGTTCTTC.

As concerns this clone: The same CDR3 arises from other DNA sequences in this sample as well. The V call is TRBV16, the J call TRBJ1-4; D gene uncertain. V shed 4 bases and J shed 5 bases, with 8 bases lying between them. The CDR3 contains 13 residues. Germline lookup yields CDR1 KGHSY and CDR2 FQNENV. The CDR3 DNA sequence: TGTGCCAGCAGCCGGGGATCCAATGAAAAACTGTTTTTT. Its translation is CASSRGSNEKLFF. Together with reference TRBV16 and TRBJ1-4, the CDR3 gives the full variable domain: GEEVAQTPKHLVRGEGQKAKLYCAPIKGHSYVFWYQQVLKNEFKFLISFQNENVFDETGMPKERFSAKCLPNSPCSLEIQATKLEDSAVYFCASSRGSNEKLFFGSGTQLSVL.

This sequence joins TRBV15 and TRBJ2-2; the D gene is possibly TRBD1 (5 bases). The CDR3 is made up of 15 amino acids. CDR1 and CDR2 (germline): LNHNV, YYDKDF (reference sequence). Trimming took 6 bases from V and 6 from J, leaving 17 bases between them. The chain's CDR3 is CATRPWGPDAGELFF. For the CDR3, the DNA is TGTGCCACCAGGCCTTGGGGCCCCGACGCCGGGGAGCTGTTTTTT.

V and J are TRBV28 and TRBJ1-2, with a tentative D call TRBD1 (5 bases). The CDR3 loop spans 13 amino acids. CDR1 is MDHEN, CDR2 SYDVKM, per germline. Deletions cut 5 bases from V and 2 bases from J, with 9 bases between. The chain's CDR3 is CASSLRDNYGYTF. In DNA, the CDR3 is TGTGCCAGCAGTCTCCGGGACAACTATGGCTACACCTTC.

The CDR3 DNA reads TGCGCCAGCAGCTCGACTTTGTCCGCCGGGGAGCTGTTTTTT. It translates to CASSSTLSAGELFF. The V gene is TRBV5-1, the J gene TRBJ2-2; no firm D call. The CDR3 totals 14 residues. Germline CDR1 and CDR2: SGHRS and YFSETQ. With 3 bases removed from V and 6 bases from J, the gap between germline ends came to 12 bases. Complete variable domain (other parts from reference TRBV5-1 and TRBJ2-2): KAGVTQTPRYLIKTRGQQVTLSCSPISGHRSVSWYQQTPGQGLQFLFEYFSETQRNKGNFPGRFSGRQFSNSRSEMNVSTLELGDSALYLCASSSTLSAGELFFGEGSRLTVL.

The chain uses TRBV30 and TRBJ2-7; 9 positions agree with TRBD2. Germline loops: CDR1 GTSNPN, CDR2 SVGIG (reference sequence). The CDR3 is 14 residues long. The trim removed 2 bases at V and 5 bases at J, leaving 7 bases unmatched. CDR3 sequence: CAWSTAGGPNEQYF. Here the CDR3 DNA reads TGTGCCTGGAGTACGGCGGGAGGGCCTAACGAGCAGTACTTC.

The V gene is TRBV6-1, the J gene TRBJ1-6; the D is unclear. Germline V CDR1 and CDR2: MNHNS, SASEGT. Trimming took 10 bases from V and 7 from J, leaving 20 bases between them. The CDR3 runs 15 residues. The CDR3 here is CATNPPNPFNSPLHF. The DNA for the CDR3 is TGTGCCACCAACCCTCCGAACCCTTTCAATTCACCCCTCCACTTT.

This sequence joins TRBV19 and TRBJ2-7, with TRBD2 identical over 7 bases. Germline V CDR1 and CDR2: LNHDA, SQIVND (reference sequence). J was trimmed by 3 bases and V by 3 bases; bases with no gene match: 8. This CDR3 has 15 residues. CDR3 DNA: TGTGCCAGTAGTATCCAGTCAGGGAGGGACTACGAGCAGTACTTC. This codes for CASSIQSGRDYEQYF.

This sequence joins TRBV18 and TRBJ1-2; D ambiguous. Germline CDR1 is KGHSH and CDR2 is LQKENI. The germline V and J ends were trimmed by 3 bases and 6 bases, with 11 bases remaining between them. CDR3 length: 13 amino acids. CDR3 residues: CASSPDRNNGYTF. CDR3 nucleotide sequence: TGTGCCAGCTCACCCGACCGCAACAATGGCTACACCTTC. The entire variable domain, with the rest obtained from reference TRBV18 and TRBJ1-2, is as follows: NAGVMQNPRHLVRRRGQEARLRCSPMKGHSHVYWYRQLPEEGLKFMVYLQKENIIDESGMPKERFSAEFPKEGPSILRIQQVVRGDSAAYFCASSPDRNNGYTFGSGTRLTVV.

V and J are TRBV5-1 and TRBJ2-3, with D hard to call. Germline lookup yields CDR1 SGHRS and CDR2 YFSETQ. The CDR3 runs 13 residues. Deletions cut 0 bases from V and 0 bases from J, with 2 bases between. CDR3: CASSLESTDTQYF. CDR3 DNA: TGCGCCAGCAGCTTGGAAAGCACAGATACGCAGTATTTT.

The chain combines TRBV29-1 with TRBJ2-7; D not certain. The CDR3 consists of 13 residues. The V and J ends lost 1 base and 2 bases respectively, with 9 bases between them. Germline-derived CDR1 and CDR2 are SQVTM and ANQGSEA. The CDR3 spells CSVEGASTYEQYF. The CDR3 nucleotides read TGCAGCGTTGAAGGGGCTAGTACCTACGAGCAGTACTTC.